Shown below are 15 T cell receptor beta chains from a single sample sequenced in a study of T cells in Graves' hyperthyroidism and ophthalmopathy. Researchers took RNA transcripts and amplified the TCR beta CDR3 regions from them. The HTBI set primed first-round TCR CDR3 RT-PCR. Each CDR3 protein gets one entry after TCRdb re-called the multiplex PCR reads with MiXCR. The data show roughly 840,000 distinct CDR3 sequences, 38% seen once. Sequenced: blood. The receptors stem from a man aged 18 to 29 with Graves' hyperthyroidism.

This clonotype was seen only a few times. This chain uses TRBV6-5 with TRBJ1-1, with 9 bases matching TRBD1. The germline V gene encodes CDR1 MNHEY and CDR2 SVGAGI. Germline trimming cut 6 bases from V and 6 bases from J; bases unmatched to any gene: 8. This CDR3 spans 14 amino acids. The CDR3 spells CASSEDRGQPEAFF. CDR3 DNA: TGTGCCAGCAGCGAGGACAGGGGCCAACCTGAAGCTTTCTTT.

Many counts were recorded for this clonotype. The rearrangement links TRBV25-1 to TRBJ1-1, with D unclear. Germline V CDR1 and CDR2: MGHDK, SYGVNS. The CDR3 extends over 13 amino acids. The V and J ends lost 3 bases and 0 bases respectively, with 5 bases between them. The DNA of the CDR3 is TGTGCCAGCAGTGACAGCATGAACACTGAAGCTTTCTTT. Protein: CASSDSMNTEAFF. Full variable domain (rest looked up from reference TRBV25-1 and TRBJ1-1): EADIYQTPRYLVIGTGKKITLECSQTMGHDKMYWYQQDPGMELHLIHYSYGVNSTEKGDLSSESTVSRIRTEHFPLTLESARPSHTSQYLCASSDSMNTEAFFGQGTRLTVV.

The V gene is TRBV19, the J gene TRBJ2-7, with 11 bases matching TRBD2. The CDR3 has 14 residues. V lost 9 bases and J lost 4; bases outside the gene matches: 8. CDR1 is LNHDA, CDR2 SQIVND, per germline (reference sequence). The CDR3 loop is CASRGLAGPYEQYF. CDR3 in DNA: TGTGCCAGCAGAGGACTAGCGGGTCCGTACGAGCAGTACTTC.

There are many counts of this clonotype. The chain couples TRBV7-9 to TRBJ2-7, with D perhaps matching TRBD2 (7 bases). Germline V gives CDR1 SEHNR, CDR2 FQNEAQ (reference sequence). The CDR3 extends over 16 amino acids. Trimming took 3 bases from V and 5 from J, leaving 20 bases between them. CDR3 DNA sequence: TGTGCCAGCAGCTTTAGCTATGGCGGGAGACAGGACGAGCAGTACTTC. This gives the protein CASSFSYGGRQDEQYF.

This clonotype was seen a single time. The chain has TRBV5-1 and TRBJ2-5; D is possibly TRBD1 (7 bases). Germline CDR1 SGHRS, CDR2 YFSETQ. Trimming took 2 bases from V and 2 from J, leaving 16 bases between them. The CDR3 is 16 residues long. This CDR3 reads CASSFYDRDLQETQYF. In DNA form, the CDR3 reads TGCGCCAGCAGCTTCTACGACAGGGACTTACAAGAGACCCAGTACTTC.

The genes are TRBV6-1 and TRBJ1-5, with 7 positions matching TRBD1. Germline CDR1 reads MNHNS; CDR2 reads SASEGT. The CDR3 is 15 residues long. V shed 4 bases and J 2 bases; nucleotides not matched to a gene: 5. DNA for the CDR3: TGTGCCAGCAGTGGATTAGGACAGGGCAATCAGCCCCAGCATTTT. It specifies CASSGLGQGNQPQHF.

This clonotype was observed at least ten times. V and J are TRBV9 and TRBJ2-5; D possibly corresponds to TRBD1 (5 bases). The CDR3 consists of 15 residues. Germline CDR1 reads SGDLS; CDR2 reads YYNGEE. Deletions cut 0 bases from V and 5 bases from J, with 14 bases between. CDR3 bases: TGTGCCAGCAGCGTAGACGACAGTCTTAGGGAGACCCAGTACTTC. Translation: CASSVDDSLRETQYF.

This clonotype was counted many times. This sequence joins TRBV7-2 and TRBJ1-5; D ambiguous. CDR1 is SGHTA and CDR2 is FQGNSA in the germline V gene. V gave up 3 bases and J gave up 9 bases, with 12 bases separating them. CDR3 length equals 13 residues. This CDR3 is CASSFEIRRPQHF. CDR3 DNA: TGTGCCAGCAGCTTCGAGATCCGGCGGCCCCAGCATTTT.

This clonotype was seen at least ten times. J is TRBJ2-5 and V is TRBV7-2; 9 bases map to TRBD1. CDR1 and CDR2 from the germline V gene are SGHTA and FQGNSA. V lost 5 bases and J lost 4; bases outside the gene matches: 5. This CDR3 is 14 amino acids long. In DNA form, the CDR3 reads TGTGCCAGCAGCCAACAGGGGGCGGCAGAGACCCAGTACTTC. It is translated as CASSQQGAAETQYF.

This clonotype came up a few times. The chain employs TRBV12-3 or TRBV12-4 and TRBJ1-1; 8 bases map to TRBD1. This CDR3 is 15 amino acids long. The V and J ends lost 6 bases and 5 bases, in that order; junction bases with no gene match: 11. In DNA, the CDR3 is TGTGCCAGCAGCCCTCCCCGGACAGGGAAAACTGAAGCTTTCTTT. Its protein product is CASSPPRTGKTEAFF.

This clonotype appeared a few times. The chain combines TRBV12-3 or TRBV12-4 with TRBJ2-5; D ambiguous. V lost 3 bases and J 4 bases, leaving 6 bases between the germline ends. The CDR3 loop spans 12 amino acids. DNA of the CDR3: TGTGCCAGCAGTTTTATAATAGAGACCCAGTACTTC. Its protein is CASSFIIETQYF.

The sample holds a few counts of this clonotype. CDR3 residues: CASSLQFAYEQYF. Written as DNA, the CDR3 is TGTGCCAGTAGTCTCCAGTTCGCCTACGAGCAGTACTTC. The rearrangement uses TRBV19 and TRBJ2-7; D gene uncertain. V lost 5 bases and J 2 bases, leaving 10 bases between the germline ends. CDR3 length: 13 amino acids. Germline loops: CDR1 LNHDA, CDR2 SQIVND (reference sequence).

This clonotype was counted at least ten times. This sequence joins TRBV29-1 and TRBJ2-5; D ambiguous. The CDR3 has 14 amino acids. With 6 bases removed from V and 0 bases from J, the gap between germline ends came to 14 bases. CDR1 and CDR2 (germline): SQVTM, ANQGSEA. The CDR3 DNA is TGCAGCGTAGAGGAAGATACAAACCAAGAGACCCAGTACTTC. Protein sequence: CSVEEDTNQETQYF.

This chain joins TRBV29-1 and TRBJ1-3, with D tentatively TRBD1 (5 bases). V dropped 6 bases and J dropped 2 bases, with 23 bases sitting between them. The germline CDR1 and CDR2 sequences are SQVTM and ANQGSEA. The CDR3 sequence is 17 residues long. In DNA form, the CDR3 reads TGCAGCGTATTTCAGGGCGGCGAGCAGGGTGCTGGAAACACCATATATTTT. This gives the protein CSVFQGGEQGAGNTIYF.

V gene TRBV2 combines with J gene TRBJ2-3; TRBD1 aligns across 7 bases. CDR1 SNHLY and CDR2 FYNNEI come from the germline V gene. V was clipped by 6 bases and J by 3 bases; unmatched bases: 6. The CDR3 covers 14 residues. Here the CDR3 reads CASSEQGMTDTQYF. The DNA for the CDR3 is TGTGCCAGCAGCGAACAGGGGATGACAGATACGCAGTATTTT.